The rows below give T cell receptor beta chains drawn from one sample of a study of a mutant IDH1 vaccine in newly diagnosed glioma. Sequencing used immunoSEQ multiplex PCR; TCRdb keeps in-frame clones, though not all of them. The table includes about 88,000 clones, roughly 80% detected once. The source material was PBMCs, sampled from a glioma patient treated with radiotherapy, temozolomide or both. The origin of the receptors is a man between 40 and 49 years old with glioma. Some clones in this sample may be carry-over from other donors' samples. CDR3s include the opening cysteine and the closing phenylalanine or tryptophan. The D gene is left open where the match is weak. Rows give clone size only sometimes, using once, few, many, or a class for an expanded clone.

size: NA; V: TRBV18; J: TRBJ2-7; D: NA; DNA: TGTGCCAGCTCACCATATGCCGCTTACGAGCAGTACTTC; CDR3: CASSPYAAYEQYF
size: NA; V: TRBV7-2; J: TRBJ2-1; D: TRBD2; DNA: TGTGCCAGCAGCCCTCCGGGACTAGCATATGAGCAGTTCTTC; CDR3: CASSPPGLAYEQFF
size: NA; V: TRBV7-8; J: TRBJ2-1; D: TRBD1; DNA: TGTGCCAGCAGCTCGTACCGGACAGGGGGCGATGAGCAGTTCTTC; CDR3: CASSSYRTGGDEQFF
size: NA; V: TRBV30; J: TRBJ2-2; D: NA; DNA: TGTGCCTGGAGTGTCCGACTAGGAACCGGGGAGCTGTTTTTT; CDR3: CAWSVRLGTGELFF
size: NA; V: TRBV19; J: TRBJ1-4; D: NA; DNA: TGTGCCAGTAGTCGGCAGGGGAGTGAAAAACTGTTTTTT; CDR3: CASSRQGSEKLFF
size: NA; V: TRBV30; J: TRBJ1-2; D: NA; DNA: TGTGCCTGGAGTGCCTCATTGGACTATGGCTACATCTTC; CDR3: CAWSASLDYGYIF
size: few; V: TRBV10-3; J: TRBJ1-5; D: NA; DNA: TGTGCCATCAGTGAGACAGGGCAGCTTCATCAGCCCCAGCATTTT; CDR3: CAISETGQLHQPQHF
size: NA; V: TRBV18; J: TRBJ1-1; D: NA; DNA: TGTGCCAGCTCAGCCACACCGTGGGGAACTGAAGCTTTCTTT; CDR3: CASSATPWGTEAFF
size: NA; V: TRBV6-5; J: TRBJ1-3; D: NA; DNA: TGTGCCAGCAGTGTCATGGCAGGCTCTGGAAACACCATATATTTT; CDR3: CASSVMAGSGNTIYF
size: NA; V: TRBV5-6; J: TRBJ1-6; D: TRBD1; DNA: TGTGCCAGCAGCTTGGTAGGCAGGGGGCGTGATTCACCCCTCCACTTT; CDR3: CASSLVGRGRDSPLHF
size: NA; V: TRBV10-2; J: TRBJ2-3; D: TRBD2; DNA: TGCGCCAGCAGTGACACTAGCGTGAGCACAGATACGCAGTATTTT; CDR3: CASSDTSVSTDTQYF